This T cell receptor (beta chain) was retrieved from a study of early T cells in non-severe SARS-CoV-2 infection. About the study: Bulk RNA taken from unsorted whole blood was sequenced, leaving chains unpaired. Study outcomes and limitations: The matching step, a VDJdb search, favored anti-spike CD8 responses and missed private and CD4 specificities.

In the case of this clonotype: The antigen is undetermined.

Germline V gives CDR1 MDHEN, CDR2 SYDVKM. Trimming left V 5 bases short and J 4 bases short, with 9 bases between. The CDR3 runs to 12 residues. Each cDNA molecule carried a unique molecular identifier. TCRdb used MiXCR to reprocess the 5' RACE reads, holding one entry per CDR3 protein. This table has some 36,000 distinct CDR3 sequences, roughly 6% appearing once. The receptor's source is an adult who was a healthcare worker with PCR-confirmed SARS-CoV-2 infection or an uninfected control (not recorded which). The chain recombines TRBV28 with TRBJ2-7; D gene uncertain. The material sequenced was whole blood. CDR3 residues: CASSRPAYEQYF. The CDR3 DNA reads TGTGCCAGCAGTCGTCCGGCTTACGAGCAGTACTTC.